One and the same sample provided the 14 T cell receptor beta chains below, sequenced in a study of identical twins. Via MiXCR, TCRdb re-called the 5' RACE reads, giving one row per CDR3 protein. There are approximately 600,000 distinct CDR3 sequences in the sample; over 8.5% occur only once, and roughly 3% lies in the top ten. The same specimen was also included in a second study, on yellow fever vaccine responses in identical twins.

Sequenced material: PBMCs. All receptors come from a woman under 30 in good health.

This clonotype has more than one count but fewer than ten. V usage is TRBV24-1 and J usage is TRBJ1-5; no firm D call. Germline CDR1 reads KGHDR; CDR2 reads SFDVKD. The CDR3 is 15 amino acids. Trimming removed 4 bases from V and 0 bases from J, with 9 bases in between. The CDR3 loop is CATSDNDLSNQPQHF. The CDR3 coding sequence is TGTGCCACCAGTGACAATGACCTTAGCAATCAGCCCCAGCATTTT.

This clonotype came up many times. The V gene is TRBV10-3, the J gene TRBJ2-3; 10 bases are a match to TRBD1. Germline V CDR1 and CDR2: ENHRY, SYGVKD. The CDR3 totals 16 residues. J was trimmed by 4 bases and V by 6 bases; bases with no gene match: 10. The CDR3 sequence: CAIRETGGMHADTQYF. The CDR3 DNA reads TGTGCCATCAGGGAGACAGGGGGCATGCACGCAGATACGCAGTATTTT.

This clonotype was picked up many times. The chain couples TRBV5-6 to TRBJ1-4; D gene uncertain. The CDR3 totals 12 residues. Trimming shortened V by 0 bases and J by 7 bases, and 4 bases separated the two germline ends. Germline CDR1 SGHDT, CDR2 YYEEEE. The CDR3 reads CASSLAAEKLFF. CDR3 bases: TGTGCCAGCAGCTTGGCCGCTGAAAAACTGTTTTTT. Looking up the rest from reference TRBV5-6 and TRBJ1-4 gives the full variable domain: DAGVTQSPTHLIKTRGQQVTLRCSPKSGHDTVSWYQQALGQGPQFIFQYYEEEERQRGNFPDRFSGHQFPNYSSELNVNALLLGDSALYLCASSLAAEKLFFGSGTQLSVL.

This clonotype appeared a few times. This chain joins TRBV3-1 and TRBJ1-1; no firm D call. Germline CDR1 is LGHDT and CDR2 is YNNKEL (reference sequence). The CDR3 contains 14 residues. The V end was cut by 5 bases, the J end by 5 bases, with 15 bases between. DNA for the CDR3: TGTGCCAGCAGCAGTACAAAAAAAGGAACTGAAGCTTTCTTT. Translating it yields CASSSTKKGTEAFF.

This clonotype was detected a few times. The chain recombines TRBV27 with TRBJ1-5; D remains unclear. V lost 3 bases, J lost 4 bases, and 7 bases lay in between. The CDR3 is 13 residues long. CDR1 MNHEY and CDR2 SMNVEV come from the germline V gene (reference sequence). CDR3 loop: CASSFVRNQPQHF. DNA of the CDR3: TGTGCCAGCAGTTTCGTGAGGAATCAGCCCCAGCATTTT.

This clonotype was found a few times. V and J are TRBV9 and TRBJ2-3; no clear D gene. From germline, CDR1 is SGDLS and CDR2 YYNGEE. The V end was cut by 1 base, the J end by 1 base, with 10 bases between. The CDR3 consists of 15 residues. The CDR3: CASSVISSGTDTQYF. The CDR3 nucleotides read TGTGCCAGCAGCGTAATAAGTAGTGGCACAGATACGCAGTATTTT.

V gene TRBV12-3 or TRBV12-4 combines with J gene TRBJ1-1; tentative D call: TRBD1 (6 bases). The CDR3 totals 11 residues. Between the trimmed V and J ends, which lost 6 bases and 8 bases, there was a span of 10 bases. Written as DNA, the CDR3 is TGTGCCAGCAGCCTCACAGGGGAAGCTTTCTTT. This encodes CASSLTGEAFF.

This clonotype was counted ten times or more. The chain combines TRBV5-1 with TRBJ2-2, with TRBD1 matching over 7 bases. V lost 6 bases, J lost 2 bases, and 4 bases stayed unmatched. The CDR3 runs 14 residues. From germline, CDR1 is SGHRS and CDR2 YFSETQ. CDR3 bases: TGCGCCAGCACAAGGGACAGCAACACCGGGGAGCTGTTTTTT. Translation: CASTRDSNTGELFF.

This clonotype was recorded at least ten times. Here the CDR3 reads CSAISEETQYF. CDR3 nucleotides: TGCAGTGCTATATCCGAAGAGACCCAGTACTTC. The chain has TRBV20-1 and TRBJ2-5; D gene ambiguous. Trimming removed 4 bases from V and 3 bases from J, with 6 bases in between. CDR1 DFQATT and CDR2 SNEGSKA come from the germline V gene (reference sequence). The CDR3 loop spans 11 amino acids.

The table lists this clonotype with a few counts. The chain recombines TRBV29-1 with TRBJ2-7; no firm D call. Germline CDR1 reads SQVTM; CDR2 reads ANQGSEA. The V gene lost 4 bases and the J gene lost 5 bases, with 6 bases spanning the gap. The CDR3 totals 10 residues. This chain's CDR3 is CSVGVDEQYF. For the CDR3, the DNA is TGCAGCGTTGGGGTGGACGAGCAGTACTTC.

This chain joins TRBV29-1 and TRBJ2-3; 8 bases are a match to TRBD1. Per the germline V gene, CDR1 is SQVTM and CDR2 is ANQGSEA. J gave up 6 bases and V 6 bases, and 5 bases lay outside the gene matches. The CDR3 runs to 12 residues. In nucleotides, the CDR3 is TGCAGCGTCTGGACAGGGTCGGATACGCAGTATTTT. Its protein is CSVWTGSDTQYF.

The rearrangement joins TRBV7-2 to TRBJ2-7; D possibly corresponds to TRBD2 (5 bases). CDR3 length equals 14 residues. Trimming removed 1 base from V and 3 bases from J, with 10 bases in between. Germline lookup yields CDR1 SGHTA and CDR2 FQGNSA. CDR3 residues: CASSLVSASYEQYF. CDR3 DNA sequence: TGTGCCAGCAGCTTAGTTAGCGCCAGCTACGAGCAGTACTTC. Combining the CDR3 with reference TRBV7-2 and TRBJ2-7 gives the whole variable domain GAGVSQSPSNKVTEKGKDVELRCDPISGHTALYWYRQSLGQGLEFLIYFQGNSAPDKSGLPSDRFSAERTGGSVSTLTIQRTQQEDSAVYLCASSLVSASYEQYFGPGTRLTVT.

This rearrangement joins TRBV4-1 to TRBJ2-5; TRBD1 matches at 9 bases. This CDR3 spans 14 amino acids. Trimming removed 1 base from V and 5 bases from J; junction bases left unmatched: 2. Germline CDR1 and CDR2: MGHRA and YSYEKL. CDR3 in amino acids: CASSQADRGETQYF. The CDR3 DNA follows: TGCGCCAGCAGCCAAGCAGACAGGGGGGAGACCCAGTACTTC.

This clonotype was counted a few times. The chain carries TRBV29-1 and TRBJ2-7; 7 nucleotides align to TRBD1. CDR3 size: 13 residues. J lost 2 bases, V lost 6 bases, and 7 bases had no gene match. CDR1 is SQVTM and CDR2 is ANQGSEA in the germline V gene. The CDR3 loop reads CSVLWTGTYEQYF. The CDR3 nucleotides are TGCAGCGTGCTATGGACAGGCACCTACGAGCAGTACTTC.